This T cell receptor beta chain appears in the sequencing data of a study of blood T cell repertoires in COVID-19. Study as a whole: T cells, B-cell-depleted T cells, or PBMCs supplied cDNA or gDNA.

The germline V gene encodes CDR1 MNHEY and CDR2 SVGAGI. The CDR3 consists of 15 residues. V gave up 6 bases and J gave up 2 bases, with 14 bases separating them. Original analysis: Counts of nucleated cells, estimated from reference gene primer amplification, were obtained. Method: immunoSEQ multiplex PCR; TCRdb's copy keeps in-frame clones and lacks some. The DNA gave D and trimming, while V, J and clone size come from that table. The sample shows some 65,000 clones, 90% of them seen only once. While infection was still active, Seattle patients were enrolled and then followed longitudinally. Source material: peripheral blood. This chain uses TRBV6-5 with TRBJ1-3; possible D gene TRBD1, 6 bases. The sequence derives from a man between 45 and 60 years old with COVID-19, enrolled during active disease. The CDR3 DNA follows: TGTGCCAGCAGATTAGTAGCAGGGGCTGGAAACACCATATATTTT. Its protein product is CASRLVAGAGNTIYF.